Shown below are 30 T cell receptor beta chains from a single sample sequenced in a study of beta chain features in type 1 diabetes. Expressed TCRB transcripts got sequenced, as all isolated RNA was reverse transcribed. Produced via immunoSEQ multiplex PCR; TCRdb's table is partial and in-frame only. The profile shows 350,000 to 400,000 clones, approximately 16% of them singletons. Sequencing used naive CD4+ T cells from blood. All receptors come from a woman between 18 and 29 years old in good health.

The chain has TRBV30 and TRBJ2-5, with a possible D match to TRBD2 (6 bases). CDR3 length: 15 residues. Germline-derived CDR1 and CDR2 are GTSNPN and SVGIG (reference sequence). Trimming shortened V by 5 bases and J by 1 base, and 17 bases separated the two germline ends. As DNA, the CDR3 is TGTGCCTGGGCGGAGGGCATCGCGAGCCAAGAGACCCAGTACTTC. Its protein product is CAWAEGIASQETQYF.

The chain links TRBV30 to TRBJ1-5; 10 bases agree with TRBD1. The CDR3 is 16 residues long. The V gene's germline CDR1 is GTSNPN and CDR2 SVGIG (reference sequence). V gave up 2 bases and J gave up 7 bases; unmatched junction bases: 11. The chain's CDR3 is CAWSYRDRGVWQPQHF. In DNA, the CDR3 is TGTGCCTGGAGTTACCGGGACAGGGGTGTATGGCAGCCCCAGCATTTT.

V gene TRBV30 combines with J gene TRBJ1-2; D is unclear. Per germline, CDR1 GTSNPN and CDR2 SVGIG (reference sequence). Trimming shortened V by 2 bases and J by 6 bases, and 10 bases separated the two germline ends. This CDR3 comprises 12 residues. As DNA, the CDR3 is TGTGCCTGGAGTTACCACGGGGATGGCTACACCTTC. This sequence encodes CAWSYHGDGYTF.

This chain uses TRBV25-1 with TRBJ1-2, with D perhaps matching TRBD1 (5 bases). Between the trimmed V and J ends, which lost 3 bases and 8 bases, there was a span of 13 bases. There are 13 residues in the CDR3. From germline, CDR1 is MGHDK and CDR2 SYGVNS. The CDR3 protein is CASSDRERGGYTF. The CDR3 DNA reads as TGTGCCAGCAGTGACAGGGAACGAGGAGGCTACACCTTC.

Here the CDR3 reads CSVVGLAGGEQFF. CDR3 DNA: TGCAGCGTTGTGGGACTAGCGGGGGGGGAGCAGTTCTTC. This sequence joins TRBV29-1 and TRBJ2-1; 16 bases map to TRBD2. The ends lost 4 bases at V and 10 bases at J; junction bases unmatched: 1. CDR3 length: 13 residues. In germline, CDR1 is SQVTM, CDR2 ANQGSEA.

The rearrangement uses TRBV5-1 and TRBJ2-1, with TRBD2 matching 9 bases. The CDR3 loop spans 15 amino acids. The germline gives CDR1 SGHRS, CDR2 YFSETQ. V lost 3 bases and J lost 8; bases outside the gene matches: 9. The CDR3 protein is CASSSLAGDSHEQFF. The CDR3 DNA reads TGCGCCAGCAGCTCGTTAGCGGGAGACTCTCATGAGCAGTTCTTC.

This clone turned up a few times. The chain uses TRBV4-2 and TRBJ2-1, with 8 nucleotides matching TRBD1. This CDR3 has 15 amino acids. Trimming took 0 bases from V and 10 from J; bases not matched to a gene: 8. CDR1 is LGHNA, CDR2 YNFKEQ, per germline. DNA of the CDR3: TGTGCCAGCAGCCAAGATGGGGCAGGGGGCGAAGAGCAGTTCTTC. Amino acid sequence: CASSQDGAGGEEQFF.

The rearrangement joins TRBV27 to TRBJ2-7; TRBD1 matches 9 bases. The CDR3 extends over 16 amino acids. J gave up 5 bases and V 5 bases, and 13 bases lay outside the gene matches. Germline V gene lookup returns CDR1 MNHEY and CDR2 SMNVEV (reference sequence). The CDR3 region has the DNA TGTGCCAGCAGTCCCCGGCCGGGACAGGGTCTCCACGAGCAGTACTTC. As protein: CASSPRPGQGLHEQYF.

This clone was observed a few times. V and J are TRBV2 and TRBJ2-2; D is undetermined. Per the germline V gene, CDR1 is SNHLY and CDR2 is FYNNEI. Trimming cost V 6 bases and J 3 bases, with 14 bases left between them. CDR3 length: 15 residues. Here the CDR3 DNA reads TGTGCCAGCAGCCGTCCAGTTAAAGACACCGGGGAGCTGTTTTTT. It codes for CASSRPVKDTGELFF.

The rearrangement joins TRBV6-1 to TRBJ1-5; unclear D gene. The germline CDR1 and CDR2 sequences are MNHNS and SASEGT. Trimming pared 4 bases from V and 0 bases from J, leaving 16 bases between. CDR3 length: 17 amino acids. For the CDR3, the DNA is TGTGCCAGCAGTGGCCGGGGAAGGATTAATAGCAATCAGCCCCAGCATTTT. It translates to CASSGRGRINSNQPQHF.

There are a few counts of this clone. This sequence joins TRBV11-3 and TRBJ2-7, with TRBD1 as a possible D gene (6 bases). V dropped 0 bases and J dropped 2 bases, with 11 bases sitting between them. Germline CDR1 SGHNT, CDR2 YENEEA. The CDR3 is made up of 15 amino acids. CDR3 residues: CASSLDTTGTYEQYF. The CDR3 coding sequence is TGTGCCAGCAGCTTAGACACCACAGGGACCTACGAGCAGTACTTC.

This clone was observed a few times. The V and J genes are TRBV5-1 and TRBJ2-4; TRBD2 matches at 11 bases. Trimming took 4 bases from V and 11 from J; bases not matched to a gene: 11. Germline V gives CDR1 SGHRS, CDR2 YFSETQ. This CDR3 comprises 15 residues. This CDR3 is CASSALGTSGWVQYF. The DNA for the CDR3 is TGCGCCAGCAGCGCGCTGGGGACTAGCGGTTGGGTTCAGTACTTC.

Notes on this clone: The junction shows a germline mismatch at one end, possibly a read error. The chain carries TRBV7-7 and TRBJ2-2; 7 bases match TRBD2. Germline lookup yields CDR1 SSHAT and CDR2 FNYEAQ (reference sequence). The length of the CDR3 is 15 residues. The CDR3 reads CASSPGGGLTGELFF. Written as DNA, the CDR3 is TGTGCTAGCAGCCCCGGTGGGGGACTAACCGGGGAGCTGTTTTTT.

This clone was picked up a small number of times. The chain links TRBV11-1 to TRBJ2-5, with 8 positions matching TRBD1. The germline V gene has CDR1 SGHAT and CDR2 FQDESV (reference sequence). The J segment lost 7 bases and the V segment lost 5 bases, leaving 9 bases of the junction unmatched. The CDR3 spans 14 residues. CDR3 sequence: CASSLGQGLGTQYF. The CDR3, as DNA: TGTGCCAGCAGCCTCGGACAGGGTTTGGGGACCCAGTACTTC.

DNA for the CDR3: TGCGCCAGCAGCCTACAAGCGGGGACGATATACAATGAGCAGTTCTTC. Translated, it gives CASSLQAGTIYNEQFF. V usage is TRBV5-1 and J usage is TRBJ2-1; 7 bases are shared with TRBD2. This CDR3 contains 16 residues. Germline CDR1 and CDR2: SGHRS and YFSETQ. Germline trimming cut 4 bases from V and 4 bases from J; bases unmatched to any gene: 11.

This clone was counted between two and nine times. CDR3 amino acids: CASSLSGDRRVQYF. The CDR3 bases are TGTGCCAGCAGTTTAAGTGGGGACAGGAGGGTGCAGTACTTC. The chain recombines TRBV28 with TRBJ2-5; 8 bases agree with TRBD1. V was clipped by 2 bases and J by 11 bases; unmatched bases: 10. From germline, CDR1 is MDHEN and CDR2 SYDVKM. This CDR3 spans 14 amino acids.

This clone was observed a handful of times. The chain links TRBV6-1 to TRBJ2-1; D might be TRBD1 (5 bases). The germline V gene encodes CDR1 MNHNS and CDR2 SASEGT. V was pared by 2 bases and J by 8 bases, with 16 bases between. The CDR3 totals 15 residues. CDR3 in DNA: TGTGCCAGCAGTGAAAGCCAGGGTTATTTCCATGAGCAGTTCTTC. Its protein product is CASSESQGYFHEQFF.

V is TRBV30 and J is TRBJ1-2; 9 nucleotides align to TRBD1. In germline, CDR1 is GTSNPN, CDR2 SVGIG (reference sequence). This CDR3 has 13 residues. The V segment lost 2 bases and the J segment 8 bases; nucleotides outside the gene matches: 6. CDR3: CAWSPQGAKGYTF. CDR3 DNA sequence: TGTGCCTGGAGTCCACAGGGGGCGAAAGGCTACACCTTC.

This clone was recorded a few times. J is TRBJ2-5 and V is TRBV9, with 8 nucleotides matching TRBD2. After removal of 4 bases from V and 5 bases from J, the junction contained 10 bases not matched to a gene. Germline-derived CDR1 and CDR2 are SGDLS and YYNGEE. The CDR3 spans 15 residues. The CDR3 region has the DNA TGTGCCAGCAGCCTTCGGGAGGGAGGCGGGGAGACCCAGTACTTC. It encodes CASSLREGGGETQYF.

The rearrangement uses TRBV21-1 and TRBJ1-2; whether TRBD1, the table's D call, matches the DNA was not checked. TRBV21-1 is labeled a pseudogene. CDR3 length: 14 residues. CDR3 in amino acids: CARARQGDFYGYTF. CDR3 nucleotide sequence: TGTGCCAGGGCCCGGCAGGGTGACTTCTATGGCTACACCTTC.

CDR3 bases: TGTGCCTGGAGCCAGAGCGACGGGAGCTCTGGAAACACCATATATTTT. This gives the protein CAWSQSDGSSGNTIYF. The chain uses TRBV30 and TRBJ1-3; D is uncertain. Germline V gene lookup returns CDR1 GTSNPN and CDR2 SVGIG (reference sequence). The length of the CDR3 is 16 residues. V lost 3 bases to trimming and J lost 0 bases, with 15 bases between them.

There are a few counts of this clone. The rearrangement uses TRBV15 and TRBJ2-1; 11 bases are a match to TRBD2. Per the germline V gene, CDR1 is LNHNV and CDR2 is YYDKDF (reference sequence). CDR3 length: 18 amino acids. J gave up 3 bases and V 1 base, and 8 bases lay outside the gene matches. The DNA of the CDR3 is TGTGCCACCAGCAGAGGTCTAGCGGGAGGTGTCGGCTACAATGAGCAGTTCTTC. Amino acids: CATSRGLAGGVGYNEQFF.

This chain links TRBV29-1 with TRBJ2-1; TRBD1 might be the D (6 bases). The length of the CDR3 is 12 residues. Germline V CDR1 and CDR2: SQVTM, ANQGSEA. The ends were cut back, 4 bases at V and 8 bases at J, with 12 bases in the middle. In nucleotides, the CDR3 is TGCAGCGTTGTCAGGGACACGGATGAGCAGTTCTTC. It codes for CSVVRDTDEQFF.

CDR3 sequence: CASSQGDPNHNEQFF. The CDR3 DNA reads TGTGCCAGCAGCCAAGGAGACCCGAACCACAATGAGCAGTTCTTC. This chain connects TRBV7-2 to TRBJ2-1; D is unresolved. Germline CDR1 SGHTA, CDR2 FQGNSA. CDR3 length: 15 residues. Trimming stripped 5 bases from V and 5 bases from J, with 16 bases between.

This sequence joins TRBV29-1 and TRBJ2-5; the match to TRBD2 covers 10 bases. Germline CDR1 SQVTM, CDR2 ANQGSEA. After removal of 6 bases from V and 2 bases from J, the junction contained 6 bases not matched to a gene. The length of the CDR3 is 14 residues. CDR3 amino acids: CSVRLAGRQETQYF. The CDR3 DNA reads TGCAGCGTAAGACTAGCGGGTAGACAAGAGACCCAGTACTTC.

CDR3 in amino acids: CASSSQGNTEAFF. The CDR3 DNA reads as TGTGCCAGCAGCTCACAGGGGAACACTGAAGCTTTCTTT. The chain uses TRBV7-3 and TRBJ1-1; TRBD1 is a possible D gene (6 bases). Germline CDR1 and CDR2: SGHTA and FQGTGA. CDR3 length: 13 amino acids. V was shortened by 4 bases and J by 1 base, with 7 bases between the two germline ends.

This clone was counted a few times. The chain employs TRBV7-2 and TRBJ2-7; TRBD2 agrees at 14 bases. The CDR3 runs to 19 residues. CDR1 SGHTA and CDR2 FQGNSA come from the germline V gene. V shed 2 bases and J 0 bases; nucleotides not matched to a gene: 9. CDR3 nucleotide sequence: TGTGCCAGCAGCTTAAGACTAGCGGGAGGGCCCCCGAGCTCCTACGAGCAGTACTTC. It codes for CASSLRLAGGPPSSYEQYF.

The V call is TRBV11-2, the J call TRBJ2-2, with 9 bases that match TRBD1. V lost 2 bases and J lost 3; bases outside the gene matches: 4. The CDR3 length is 16 residues. CDR1 is SGHAT and CDR2 is FQNNGV in the germline V gene. This chain's CDR3 is CASSLLTGGYTGELFF. The CDR3 DNA sequence: TGTGCCAGCAGCTTATTGACAGGGGGTTACACCGGGGAGCTGTTTTTT.

This clone appeared a few times. This chain uses TRBV25-1 with TRBJ2-2, with a tentative D call TRBD1 (5 bases). The CDR3 consists of 14 residues. Trimming cost V 6 bases and J 1 base, with 9 bases left between them. The germline CDR1 and CDR2 sequences are MGHDK and SYGVNS. In DNA form, the CDR3 reads TGTGCCAGCAGCGAAGACAGGAACACCGGGGAGCTGTTTTTT. It encodes CASSEDRNTGELFF. Combining the CDR3 with reference TRBV25-1 and TRBJ2-2 gives the whole variable domain EADIYQTPRYLVIGTGKKITLECSQTMGHDKMYWYQQDPGMELHLIHYSYGVNSTEKGDLSSESTVSRIRTEHFPLTLESARPSHTSQYLCASSEDRNTGELFFGEGSRLTVL.

The chain combines TRBV4-1 with TRBJ1-3; D remains unclear. From germline, CDR1 is MGHRA and CDR2 YSYEKL. The V end was cut by 6 bases, the J end by 7 bases, with 16 bases between. This CDR3 has 14 amino acids. DNA of the CDR3: TGCGCCAGCAGTCCACCAGGCTTTCGGAACACCATATATTTT. Its translation: CASSPPGFRNTIYF.